The T cell receptor (beta chain) described here comes from a study of patients and donors after allogeneic stem cell transplantation. TCRdb itself ran the RT-PCR reads through MiXCR, one entry per CDR3 protein. The repertoire consists of about 110,000 distinct CDR3 sequences, with approximately 40% occurring once and the leading ten covering roughly 27%. The V gene's germline CDR1 is SQVTM and CDR2 ANQGSEA. V was pared by 5 bases and J by 5 bases, with 15 bases between. The CDR3 contains 13 residues. The chain couples TRBV29-1 to TRBJ2-5; a weak D match, TRBD1 (6 bases). Sequences were obtained from blood, either unsorted or a sorted T cell fraction (not recorded which). The sequence was collected from a human donor who was either an allogeneic HSCT recipient or a stem cell or donor lymphocyte infusion donor (not recorded which). It is not recorded whose cells these are; they may come from a transplant donor. CDR3 bases: TGCAGCGTTCACAGGGACCTTGGGGAGACCCAGTACTTC. Protein product: CSVHRDLGETQYF.